The entry that follows covers one TCR beta chain sequence. Antigen: not known. From germline, CDR1 is MDHEN and CDR2 SYDVKM. This CDR3 has 13 residues. V was clipped by 5 bases and J by 3 bases, with 11 bases between them. This sample stems from a study of cytomegalovirus exposure and HLA in healthy donors. Primers: 60 Vbeta forward and 13 Jbeta reverse. Clones were read by immunoSEQ multiplex PCR, and TCRdb kept only the in-frame ones, dropping some. Its table lists 200,000 to 250,000 clones. The study's findings and limits: The availability of immune exposure information extended only to CMV serostatus.

The sequence was collected from a girl aged 2-10 years in good health and CMV-seropositive. The V and J genes are TRBV28 and TRBJ2-7, with D possibly being TRBD2 (5 bases). Source material: PBMCs. CDR3 DNA: TGTGCCAGCAGTCTAGCCTCTTTCTACGAGCAGTACTTC. Translation: CASSLASFYEQYF.